Described below is a single T cell receptor beta chain sequence and its context. Antigen specificity is unknown. TCR beta CDR3 amplification used RNA transcripts. HTBI primers primed a first-round RT-PCR, and a second-round multiplex PCR followed. In TCRdb, the multiplex PCR reads were re-called with MiXCR into one record per CDR3 protein. The sample includes almost 750,000 distinct CDR3 sequences, approximately 40% of them seen just once. The V gene end was trimmed by 3 bases and the J gene end by 3 bases; junction bases not matched to a gene: 5. The CDR3 is 15 amino acids. Germline V CDR1 and CDR2: SGHRS, YFSETQ. The data originate from a study of Graves' ophthalmopathy and Graves' hyperthyroidism. General observations from the study: Most expanded clonotypes from thyroid (those above 0.001 frequency) were also found in blood. Classification of ophthalmopathy versus stable hyperthyroidism by a 13-signature model yielded 85% to 90% sensitivity and just over 80% specificity.

Patients were left out if they had other autoimmune diseases, uncontrolled infections, pregnancy or lactation. Serum thyroxine and TRAb, along with clinical symptoms, thyroid ultrasound and orbital computed tomography, were what diagnosis relied on. The J gene is TRBJ2-2, the V gene TRBV5-1; TRBD2 matches 7 bases. The clonotype comes from an adult man with Graves' ophthalmopathy. The sequencing input was peripheral blood. CDR3 amino acids: CASSWSGIDTGELFF. DNA of the CDR3: TGCGCCAGCAGCTGGAGCGGGATAGACACCGGGGAGCTGTTTTTT.